This entry lists 29 T cell receptor beta chains sequenced from one sample in a study of T cell responses to AZD1222 COVID-19 vaccine. Generated by immunoSEQ multiplex PCR, the TCRdb table keeps only in-frame clones and is missing some. This table holds under 130,000 clones, approximately 90% found once. The source was peripheral blood, collected on day 0 of AZD1222 vaccination. The source is an adult in good health.

The chain joins TRBV6-5 to TRBJ2-2; no definite D call. V was shortened by 6 bases and J by 6 bases, with 17 bases between the two germline ends. The CDR3 totals 15 residues. Germline V lookup: CDR1 MNHEY, CDR2 SVGAGI. CDR3 sequence (DNA): TGTGCCAGCAGGCTAACGGGCCATTCGGCCGGGGAGCTGTTTTTT. The encoded protein is CASRLTGHSAGELFF.

The genes are TRBV28 and TRBJ2-7, with 7 positions matching TRBD2. CDR3 length: 13 residues. The trim removed 7 bases at V and 2 bases at J, leaving 5 bases unmatched. CDR1 and CDR2 from the germline V gene are MDHEN and SYDVKM. CDR3 region: CASTHGGTYEQYF. The CDR3 DNA is TGTGCCAGCACCCACGGGGGGACCTACGAGCAGTACTTC.

The chain is built from TRBV7-8 and TRBJ2-1, with TRBD1 matching over 7 bases. The CDR3 is made up of 15 amino acids. Germline V gene lookup returns CDR1 SGHVS and CDR2 FQNEAQ. J lost 1 base, V lost 5 bases, and 5 bases had no gene match. This CDR3 is CASSVQGTSYNEQFF. The CDR3, as DNA: TGTGCCAGCAGCGTACAGGGGACATCCTACAATGAGCAGTTCTTC. Full variable domain (missing parts from reference TRBV7-8 and TRBJ2-1): GAGVSQSPRYKVAKRGQDVALRCDPISGHVSLFWYQQALGQGPEFLTYFQNEAQLDKSGLPSDRFFAERPEGSVSTLKIQRTQQEDSAVYLCASSVQGTSYNEQFFGPGTRLTVL.

The chain recombines TRBV7-2 with TRBJ2-1; maybe TRBD2 (6 bases). Per germline, CDR1 SGHTA and CDR2 FQGNSA. The germline V and J ends were trimmed by 3 bases and 4 bases, with 10 bases remaining between them. The CDR3 is 14 amino acids. CDR3 DNA sequence: TGTGCCAGCAGCTTGGGGCGGGAATACAATGAGCAGTTCTTC. Amino acids: CASSLGREYNEQFF. The full variable domain, with the rest looked up from reference TRBV7-2 and TRBJ2-1, is GAGVSQSPSNKVTEKGKDVELRCDPISGHTALYWYRQSLGQGLEFLIYFQGNSAPDKSGLPSDRFSAERTGGSVSTLTIQRTQQEDSAVYLCASSLGREYNEQFFGPGTRLTVL.

Notes on this clone: Relative to the germline gene, one junction end is altered; a read error may explain this. The chain uses TRBV7-7 and TRBJ2-3; the D gene is possibly TRBD2 (6 bases). The CDR3 spans 17 residues. The germline V gene has CDR1 SSHAT and CDR2 FNYEAQ (reference sequence). The CDR3 sequence: CASSSSPGTPLTDTQYF. The DNA of the CDR3 is TGTGCTAGCAGCTCATCGCCCGGGACTCCACTCACAGATACGCAGTATTTT.

A note on this clone: A junction boundary mismatches the germline segment, possibly from a read error. This chain uses TRBV7-2 with TRBJ2-3, with 8 bases matching TRBD2. The V gene's germline CDR1 is SGHTA and CDR2 FQGNSA. There are 13 residues in the CDR3. CDR3 loop: CASSVAGTDTQYF. The CDR3 coding sequence is TGTGCCAGCAGCGTAGCGGGAACAGATACGCAGTATTTT.

This rearrangement joins TRBV7-2 to TRBJ2-5; D unclear. Looked up from germline, CDR1 is SGHTA and CDR2 is FQGNSA. The CDR3 is 15 amino acids. Trimming removed 5 bases at V and 1 base at J, with 14 bases between. The CDR3 loop reads CASSLNPWAQETQYF. DNA for the CDR3: TGTGCCAGCAGCCTTAACCCGTGGGCCCAAGAGACCCAGTACTTC.

This chain uses TRBV21-1 with TRBJ2-7; TRBD1, the table's D call, was not compared with the DNA. TRBV21-1 is a documented pseudogene. The CDR3 sequence is 17 residues long. CDR3 nucleotide sequence: TGTGCCAGCAGCAAAAGGAGGAGGACAGGGCATTTGAGCGAGCAGTACTTC. Amino acid sequence: CASSKRRRTGHLSEQYF.

The J gene is TRBJ2-5, the V gene TRBV30, with 8 bases lining up with TRBD2. The V and J ends lost 0 bases and 5 bases, in that order; junction bases with no gene match: 17. The germline V gene encodes CDR1 GTSNPN and CDR2 SVGIG (reference sequence). This CDR3 comprises 18 residues. CDR3 region: CAWSVIMREVRFRETQYF. In DNA form, the CDR3 reads TGTGCCTGGAGTGTAATTATGCGGGAGGTGAGGTTCCGGGAGACCCAGTACTTC.

The chain links TRBV28 to TRBJ1-2, with D maybe TRBD1 (5 bases). With 7 bases removed from V and 5 bases from J, the gap between germline ends came to 20 bases. Per the germline V gene, CDR1 is MDHEN and CDR2 is SYDVKM. This CDR3 has 15 residues. CDR3 coding DNA: TGTGCCAGCAACCCTTTTAGGGGAGGGCTATATGGCTACACCTTC. Its protein is CASNPFRGGLYGYTF.

The chain recombines TRBV18 with TRBJ1-3; 10 nucleotides agree with TRBD1. V gave up 2 bases and J gave up 0 bases; unmatched junction bases: 1. Germline CDR1 is KGHSH and CDR2 is LQKENI. The CDR3 is made up of 16 amino acids. The CDR3 loop reads CASSPGTGDSGNTIYF. Written as DNA, the CDR3 is TGTGCCAGCTCACCAGGGACAGGGGACTCTGGAAACACCATATATTTT.

CDR3 nucleotides: TGTGCCAGCAGCGTAGAAGGGGTGAAGGGACCTAATGAAAAACTGTTTTTT. Residues: CASSVEGVKGPNEKLFF. The chain links TRBV9 to TRBJ1-4; perhaps TRBD1 as D (5 bases). The ends were cut back, 0 bases at V and 3 bases at J, with 15 bases in the middle. The CDR3 loop spans 17 amino acids. CDR1 is SGDLS, CDR2 YYNGEE, per germline.

V gene TRBV18 combines with J gene TRBJ2-7, with TRBD1 matching 7 bases. The V and J ends lost 4 bases and 3 bases, in that order; junction bases with no gene match: 3. Germline-derived CDR1 and CDR2 are KGHSH and LQKENI. This CDR3 is 13 amino acids long. This CDR3 reads CASSRAGGYEQYF. The CDR3 region has the DNA TGTGCCAGCTCACGGGCAGGGGGCTACGAGCAGTACTTC.

The genes are TRBV3-1 (or the pseudogene TRBV3-2) and TRBJ1-3; D is uncertain. Germline V CDR1 and CDR2: LGHDT, YNNKEL (reference sequence). The germline V and J ends were trimmed by 3 bases and 3 bases, with 6 bases remaining between them. The CDR3 loop spans 13 amino acids. CDR3: CASSHFNGNTIYF. CDR3 DNA sequence: TGTGCCAGCAGCCACTTCAATGGAAACACCATATATTTT.

The rearrangement uses TRBV3-1 (or the pseudogene TRBV3-2) and TRBJ1-5; tentatively, D is TRBD1 (5 bases). V lost 0 bases and J 9 bases, leaving 12 bases between the germline ends. Germline assignment: CDR1 LGHDT and CDR2 YNNKEL (reference sequence). There are 14 residues in the CDR3. CDR3 sequence: CASSQDPGLRPQHF. The CDR3 bases are TGTGCCAGCAGCCAAGATCCGGGACTCCGGCCCCAGCATTTT.

The chain is built from TRBV7-3 and TRBJ1-5; the D gene is possibly TRBD1 (6 bases). This CDR3 has 15 residues. Deletions cut 5 bases from V and 0 bases from J, with 11 bases between. From germline, CDR1 is SGHTA and CDR2 FQGTGA. CDR3 sequence (DNA): TGTGCCAGCAGCCGCGGGGGCAGTAGCAATCAGCCCCAGCATTTT. Translation: CASSRGGSSNQPQHF.

The gene calls are TRBV6-5 and TRBJ2-5; 9 nucleotides line up with TRBD2. Trimming took 6 bases from V and 0 from J; bases not matched to a gene: 5. The CDR3 has 15 amino acids. The germline gives CDR1 MNHEY, CDR2 SVGAGI. The CDR3: CASSPLAGYQETQYF. Here the CDR3 DNA reads TGTGCCAGCAGCCCACTAGCGGGTTACCAAGAGACCCAGTACTTC.

The chain has TRBV7-8 and TRBJ1-4; possibly TRBD1 for D (5 bases). The CDR3 sequence is 15 residues long. Trimming removed 5 bases from V and 3 bases from J, with 13 bases in between. Germline V gene data show CDR1 as SGHVS and CDR2 as FQNEAQ. DNA for the CDR3: TGTGCCAGCAGCCCAGGAGGGGTATCTAATGAAAAACTGTTTTTT. It yields the protein CASSPGGVSNEKLFF. Filled out from reference TRBV7-8 and TRBJ1-4, the complete variable domain reads GAGVSQSPRYKVAKRGQDVALRCDPISGHVSLFWYQQALGQGPEFLTYFQNEAQLDKSGLPSDRFFAERPEGSVSTLKIQRTQQEDSAVYLCASSPGGVSNEKLFFGSGTQLSVL.

This chain joins TRBV5-6 and TRBJ1-2; 11 bases line up with TRBD1. V was clipped by 4 bases and J by 2 bases; unmatched bases: 4. The CDR3 loop spans 15 amino acids. Germline V CDR1 and CDR2: SGHDT, YYEEEE. The DNA of the CDR3 is TGTGCCAGCAGCCAAGGACAGGGGGCGAACTATGGCTACACCTTC. Protein: CASSQGQGANYGYTF.

V gene TRBV4-2 combines with J gene TRBJ2-2; D ambiguous. Trimming took off 1 base at V and 0 bases at J, with 9 bases between the two ends. The CDR3 contains 16 residues. Germline CDR1 and CDR2: LGHNA and YNFKEQ. The CDR3 sequence: CASSQARDANTGELFF. The CDR3 region has the DNA TGTGCCAGCAGCCAAGCGAGAGACGCGAACACCGGGGAGCTGTTTTTT.

The chain has TRBV3-1 (or the pseudogene TRBV3-2) and TRBJ2-1; 14 positions match TRBD2. This CDR3 comprises 16 residues. Trimming cost V 4 bases and J 8 bases; bases outside gene matches: 7. In germline, CDR1 is LGHDT, CDR2 YNNKEL (reference sequence). The CDR3, as DNA: TGTGCCAGCAGCCTTAGCGGGACTAGCGGGAGACATGAGCAGTTCTTC. Its translation: CASSLSGTSGRHEQFF.

V usage is TRBV19 and J usage is TRBJ1-1; TRBD1 agrees at 7 bases. The V segment lost 7 bases and the J segment 3 bases; nucleotides outside the gene matches: 5. The CDR3 has 13 residues. Germline CDR1 is LNHDA and CDR2 is SQIVND (reference sequence). DNA of the CDR3: TGTGCCAGTATGAGGGGGCTGGACACTGAAGCTTTCTTT. This sequence encodes CASMRGLDTEAFF.

The chain has TRBV18 and TRBJ2-5; no definite D call. The germline V gene has CDR1 KGHSH and CDR2 LQKENI. Trimming cost V 3 bases and J 9 bases, with 11 bases left between them. The CDR3 contains 12 residues. CDR3 amino acids: CASSPAERPQYF. CDR3 nucleotide sequence: TGTGCCAGCTCACCTGCCGAGAGACCCCAGTACTTC.

The chain couples TRBV7-3 to TRBJ2-1; unclear D gene. Trimming left V 5 bases short and J 5 bases short, with 10 bases between. Germline V gene lookup returns CDR1 SGHTA and CDR2 FQGTGA. CDR3 length: 13 residues. The chain's CDR3 is CASSQPVNNEQFF. In DNA form, the CDR3 reads TGTGCCAGCAGCCAGCCCGTCAACAATGAGCAGTTCTTC.

The rearrangement joins TRBV28 to TRBJ2-3, with 8 bases aligning to TRBD2. The CDR3 covers 16 residues. From germline, CDR1 is MDHEN and CDR2 SYDVKM. V lost 2 bases to trimming and J lost 0 bases; unmatched junction nucleotides: 4. The chain's CDR3 is CASSLQASGSTDTQYF. In DNA, the CDR3 is TGTGCCAGCAGTTTACAGGCTAGCGGGAGCACAGATACGCAGTATTTT.

The chain carries TRBV19 and TRBJ2-7; D may correspond to TRBD1 or TRBD2 (5 bases each). There are 14 residues in the CDR3. The ends were cut back, 5 bases at V and 2 bases at J, with 13 bases in the middle. Germline CDR1 and CDR2: LNHDA and SQIVND (reference sequence). The CDR3 region has the DNA TGTGCCAGTAGTGGGACGGTGCTCCCCTACGAGCAGTACTTC. Its protein product is CASSGTVLPYEQYF.

This sequence joins TRBV6-5 and TRBJ2-7, with D uncertain. Germline CDR1 is MNHEY and CDR2 is SVGAGI. V lost 6 bases, J lost 3 bases, and 9 bases lay in between. The CDR3 has 12 amino acids. Written as DNA, the CDR3 is TGTGCCAGCAGCACCCCGTACTACGAGCAGTACTTC. Amino acid sequence: CASSTPYYEQYF.

CDR3 coding DNA: TGTGCCAGCAGTTACCCCGGGGGAGGAGGTACCAATCAGCCCCAGCATTTT. Translating gives CASSYPGGGGTNQPQHF. J is TRBJ1-5 and V is TRBV6-2 or TRBV6-3, with D perhaps matching TRBD1 (5 bases). Germline V gene data show CDR1 as MNHEY and CDR2 as SVGEGT. The ends were cut back, 2 bases at V and 3 bases at J, with 17 bases in the middle. The CDR3 extends over 17 amino acids.

The genes are TRBV15 and TRBJ1-4; D gene ambiguous. Germline CDR1 LNHNV, CDR2 YYDKDF (reference sequence). The CDR3 loop spans 16 amino acids. Trimming took off 1 base at V and 0 bases at J, with 9 bases between the two ends. The CDR3 loop is CATSRGFLATNEKLFF. CDR3 DNA sequence: TGTGCCACCAGCAGAGGTTTCCTCGCAACTAATGAAAAACTGTTTTTT.